This T cell receptor (beta chain) originates from a study of T cells in localized non-small cell lung cancer. General study findings and limits: Without multi-region sequencing, intratumor heterogeneity could not be excluded. Adjacent lung held a median roughly 60 of the top 100 tumor clones. Clonality of T cells reached its maximum in uninvolved adjacent lung, surpassing tumor.

A note on this clone: The antigen is not known.

The germline V gene encodes CDR1 MNHEY and CDR2 SVGAGI. This CDR3 spans 15 amino acids. V was cut by 4 bases and J by 7 bases, with 18 bases left in between. Assay used: immunoSEQ multiplex PCR; TCRdb lists only in-frame clones, some missing. Seen here are 45,000 to 55,000 clones, 86% observed once, and the top ten hold 18%. Source: peripheral blood, taken before any cancer treatment. This TCR was recovered from a male donor at least 60 years old with stage III squamous cell lung carcinoma. The chain couples TRBV6-5 to TRBJ2-3; possibly TRBD1 or TRBD2 for D (5 bases each). This chain's CDR3 is CASSSSRDPINTQYF. DNA of the CDR3: TGTGCCAGCAGTTCAAGCCGGGACCCGATCAATACGCAGTATTTT.